This entry is about one T cell receptor (beta chain). Its antigen remains unknown. The authors sequenced TCR beta from blood CD8+ and CD4+ T cells. This sample stems from a study of CD8 T cells in Susac syndrome. About the study: The sequenced Susac syndrome patients included six who had clinically active disease and about 8 who were in remission. General study findings and limits: The study identified about fifteen and five Susac-specific public clones in total CD8+ and CD8+ TEMRA repertoires.

Reverse transcription of roughly 0.5 to 1 ug RNA used random hexamers. TCRdb passed the immunoSEQ multiplex PCR reads through MiXCR, listing each CDR3 protein once. The table lists approximately 190,000 distinct CDR3 sequences, 95% of them singletons. The CDR3 spans 13 residues. Trimming took 10 bases from V and 9 from J, leaving 19 bases between them. The rearrangement uses TRBV12-3 or TRBV12-4 and TRBJ1-5, with D possibly matching TRBD1 (5 bases). Specimen: CD8+ T cells from PBMCs. This receptor was taken from a human donor with Susac syndrome. The CDR3 DNA is TGTGCCACCCCAAAAGGGAGGGACCTGCCCCAGCATTTT. Protein: CATPKGRDLPQHF.